This TCR beta chain was found in a study of post-analysis software for immune sequencing data. This clonotype was seen more than once but under ten times. Its antigen is unidentified. The CDR3 is made up of 15 amino acids. The ends were cut back, 5 bases at V and 3 bases at J, with 16 bases in the middle. Germline assignment: CDR1 SGHAT and CDR2 FQNNGV. The TCR beta cDNA libraries carried unique molecular identifiers. MiXCR, run by TCRdb on the PCR reads, gives a single entry per CDR3 protein. The data hold some 370,000 distinct CDR3 sequences, with less than 40% observed a single time. General study points: Elevated frequency relative to controls characterized roughly 5 TRBV segments in patients, TRBV5-6, TRBV5-1 and TRBV20-1 among them.

J is TRBJ2-5 and V is TRBV11-2; D possibly corresponds to TRBD2 (6 bases). The TCR was taken from a girl aged 10 to 17 with multiple sclerosis. Specimen: blood. CDR3 amino acids: CASSAIGTREETQYF. CDR3 bases: TGTGCCAGCAGCGCCATCGGGACTCGCGAAGAGACCCAGTACTTC.